What follows describes a single T cell receptor beta chain. This clonotype occurred a few times. The specificity of this receptor is unknown. No qualities accompany the bases; no much larger clone lies one base away. The junction carries 15 bases between V and J, which are trimmed by 9 bases and 6 bases respectively. Including cysteine and phenylalanine, the CDR3 has 12 amino acids. Here the CDR3 DNA is all that survives: 36 bases in frame from base 1. The germline V gene yields SNHLY for CDR1 and FYNNEI for CDR2. The data belong to a study of blood T cells in healthy people across ages (dated by TCRdb to about 2015). Some background on the complete study: Template switching captured roughly one uniquely barcoded TCR beta cDNA molecule per two T cells in model experiments. Age-related changes in TCR beta repertoire diversity were measured in the study by deep sequencing normalized with unique cDNA molecular identifiers. Using the same blood draw, the study looked at two additional independent replicas of 1 million unique cDNA reads for two donors, one aged 18 to 29 and the other aged 80 or older. To avoid experimental bias, donors of different ages were randomly spread across the sequencing lanes. The donors were split into four age groups: young (average about 15 years), middle-aged (39), aged (62) and long-lived (roughly 88). The paper's findings and limits, for the study overall: Observed TCR beta diversity per million T cells fell roughly linearly with age, and a significant reduction was already apparent by age roughly 41. Compared with the aged group, the long-lived group had more naive CD4+ T cells, fewer expanded clones and increased TCR diversity, a pattern suggesting age selection. A strong correlation was found between observed TCR beta diversity and the percentage of naive T cells measured by flow cytometry. Estimates of total diversity based on one million sequenced T cells were considered lower bounds and underestimates. Because the CMV infection status of the donors was unknown, age-related changes in expanded clonotypes may potentially have been confounded. Conclusive comparison of naive and antigen-experienced compartments was prevented by the profiling of bulk unsorted PBMCs.

Library preparation was by 5' RACE. The run used an Illumina HiSeq 2500. The second PCR ran for roughly 7 to 12 cycles and used a J-beta primer mix along with a sample-barcoded 5' primer. A template-switch 5' adaptor carrying 12 random nucleotides introduced a unique molecular identifier onto each TCR beta cDNA molecule. At least 2.5 million CDR3-containing paired-end reads were obtained from each sample. The Mint cDNA synthesis kit, primed by a TRBC-specific oligonucleotide, was used to synthesize first-strand cDNA from all RNA. Following uracil-DNA glycosylase treatment, a first 18-cycle PCR with universal primers M1SS and BC2_uni_R was performed on all cDNA. As for the original processing: Each sample was normalized by randomly selecting 1 million high-quality reads, each carrying a distinct molecular identifier. Reads with shared molecular identifiers were discarded instead of being binned into consensus sequences. MiTCR, with a Q25 quality threshold and the strictest error-elimination algorithm, was used for CDR3 identification, clonotype clustering and error correction. A nonparametric unseen species model using Euler transformation provided a lower-bound estimate of total TCR beta diversity. Starting from the raw public reads, TCRdb applied fastp trimming at Q25, assembled clones with MiXCR and retained in-frame beta chains. Rows are unified per CDR3 protein, each entry keeping the most common DNA and genes. V and J calls and clone size were set by TCRdb, not the authors. The sample table lists 1.6 million or so distinct CDR3 sequences, around 36% of them with a count of one. The biggest ten clones account for roughly 10% of the sample.

Donors were a few dozen systemically healthy Caucasian individuals from Russia aged roughly 6 to 100 years. Roughly 9 milliliters of peripheral blood were drawn from each donor into EDTA-treated Vacutainer tubes. Ficoll-Paque density-gradient centrifugation was used to isolate PBMCs, with at least 6 million obtained per sample. Trizol reagent was used to extract total RNA from PBMCs, with at least 5.5 micrograms per sample. Naive CD45RAhigh/CD27high T cell percentages were measured by flow cytometry on a PBMC aliquot from every donor. The chain uses TRBV2 and TRBJ2-7, with a tentative D gene TRBD1 over 5 matching bases. The clonotype comes from a woman aged 30 to 39 in good health. The sequenced material came from blood. For the CDR3, the sequence is CASKPGPGEQYF. The bases are TGTGCCAGTAAGCCAGGGCCTGGCGAGCAGTACTTC.